This is a list of T cell receptor beta chains from one sample in a study of T cell responses to AZD1222 COVID-19 vaccine. Assay: immunoSEQ multiplex PCR; the TCRdb copy retains only in-frame clones and omits some. Among 120,000 to 150,000 clones listed, approximately 89% were seen once. This specimen was peripheral blood, taken 28 days after the second AZD1222 dose. All receptors come from an adult who received the AZD1222 COVID-19 vaccine. CDR3s include the opening cysteine and the closing phenylalanine or tryptophan. D genes are given only for firm matches. Expanded clones get a size class; other rows say once, few or many, or leave the size out.

size: .
D: TRBD1
J: TRBJ1-2
V: TRBV7-3
CDR3: CASSLTGTGEGHYGYTF
DNA: TGTGCCAGCAGCTTAACCGGGACAGGGGAGGGCCACTATGGCTACACCTTC

size: .
D: TRBD1
J: TRBJ1-2
V: TRBV5-6
CDR3: CASSTDRGRPYGYTF
DNA: TGTGCCAGCAGCACGGACAGGGGCCGCCCCTATGGCTACACCTTC

size: .
D: .
J: TRBJ2-7
V: TRBV7-9
CDR3: CASSLPYGGTNYEQYF
DNA: TGTGCCAGCAGCCTCCCTTACGGGGGTACCAACTACGAGCAGTACTTC

size: few
D: TRBD1
J: TRBJ1-2
V: TRBV9
CDR3: CASSVREGALGYTF
DNA: TGTGCCAGCAGCGTACGAGAGGGGGCTCTAGGCTACACCTTC

size: .
D: .
J: TRBJ2-1
V: TRBV6-6
CDR3: CASRTAALEQFF
DNA: TGTGCCAGCAGGACCGCAGCGCTGGAGCAGTTCTTC

size: .
D: .
J: TRBJ1-1
V: TRBV20-1
CDR3: CSASRDRGLNTEAFF
DNA: TGCAGTGCTAGTCGCGACCGGGGGTTGAACACTGAAGCTTTCTTT

size: .
D: .
J: TRBJ2-3
V: TRBV19
CDR3: CASSGGRGRGPREDTQYF
DNA: TGTGCCAGTAGTGGGGGACGCGGCCGGGGACCCAGGGAAGATACGCAGTATTTT

size: .
D: .
J: TRBJ1-5
V: TRBV6-6
CDR3: CASSYEGVGQPQHF
DNA: TGTGCCAGCAGTTACGAGGGAGTTGGTCAGCCCCAGCATTTT

size: .
D: .
J: TRBJ2-7
V: TRBV9
CDR3: CASSVGGAPYEQYF
DNA: TGTGCCAGCAGCGTAGGTGGCGCACCCTACGAGCAGTACTTC

size: .
D: TRBD2
J: TRBJ2-3
V: TRBV18
CDR3: CASSPPPRGVTTDTQYF
DNA: TGTGCCAGCTCACCACCGCCCCGGGGGGTAACGACAGATACGCAGTATTTT

size: .
D: .
J: TRBJ2-5
V: TRBV5-1
CDR3: CASSLAPLVSAPQETQYF
DNA: TGCGCCAGCAGCTTGGCCCCTCTAGTGTCCGCCCCACAAGAGACCCAGTACTTC

size: .
D: .
J: TRBJ2-1
V: TRBV4-1
CDR3: CASSQGGTHSSYNEQFF
DNA: TGCGCCAGCAGCCAGGGTGGGACTCACTCTTCCTACAATGAGCAGTTCTTC

size: .
D: .
J: TRBJ1-5
V: TRBV30
CDR3: CAWSARGDQPQHF
DNA: TGTGCCTGGAGTGCCCGTGGGGATCAGCCCCAGCATTTT

size: .
D: .
J: TRBJ2-7
V: TRBV5-5
CDR3: CASSLALVTAAYEQYF
DNA: TGTGCCAGCAGCTTGGCCCTTGTGACAGCAGCCTACGAGCAGTACTTC

size: .
D: TRBD1
J: TRBJ2-7
V: TRBV5-1
CDR3: CASSFDRGGYEQYF
DNA: TGCGCCAGCAGCTTTGACAGGGGTGGCTACGAGCAGTACTTC

size: .
D: .
J: TRBJ2-7
V: TRBV19
CDR3: CASSHTPMRTYEQYF
DNA: TGTGCCAGTAGTCACACACCAATGAGGACCTACGAGCAGTACTTC

size: few
D: TRBD1
J: TRBJ1-2
V: TRBV5-4
CDR3: CAPPRPGTGGTGYTF
DNA: TGTGCACCCCCACGGCCGGGGACAGGGGGCACGGGCTACACCTTC

size: .
D: TRBD2
J: TRBJ2-7
V: TRBV10-3
CDR3: CAIRGGDSYEQYF
DNA: TGTGCCATCAGGGGGGGGGACTCCTACGAGCAGTACTTC

size: .
D: .
J: TRBJ1-1
V: TRBV10-2
CDR3: CASRYTRGNTEAFF
DNA: TGCGCCAGCAGATATACCCGGGGGAACACTGAAGCTTTCTTT

size: .
D: .
J: TRBJ2-6
V: TRBV14
CDR3: CASSPGSYSGANVLTF
DNA: TGTGCCAGCAGCCCAGGGTCGTACTCTGGGGCCAACGTCCTGACTTTC

size: .
D: TRBD2
J: TRBJ2-7
V: TRBV5-1
CDR3: CASSSSGRLHREQYF
DNA: TGCGCCAGCAGCTCTAGCGGGAGACTCCACCGCGAGCAGTACTTC

size: .
D: .
J: TRBJ1-3
V: TRBV7-6
CDR3: CASSQYRDGGNTIYF
DNA: TGTGCCAGCAGCCAATACCGGGACGGTGGAAACACCATATATTTT

size: .
D: .
J: TRBJ1-5
V: TRBV27
CDR3: CASSLGGYSNQPQHF
DNA: TGTGCCAGCAGTTTAGGAGGTTATAGCAATCAGCCCCAGCATTTT

size: .
D: TRBD2
J: TRBJ2-1
V: TRBV29-1
CDR3: CSVVAGYNEQFF
DNA: TGCAGCGTTGTAGCGGGATACAATGAGCAGTTCTTC

size: few
D: .
J: TRBJ2-4
V: TRBV6-2/TRBV6-3
CDR3: CASSSFDRANIQYF
DNA: TGTGCCAGCAGTTCCTTCGACCGGGCAAACATTCAGTACTTC

size: few
D: .
J: TRBJ2-5
V: TRBV5-4
CDR3: CASRGQLQETQYF
DNA: TGTGCCAGCAGAGGACAGCTCCAAGAGACCCAGTACTTC